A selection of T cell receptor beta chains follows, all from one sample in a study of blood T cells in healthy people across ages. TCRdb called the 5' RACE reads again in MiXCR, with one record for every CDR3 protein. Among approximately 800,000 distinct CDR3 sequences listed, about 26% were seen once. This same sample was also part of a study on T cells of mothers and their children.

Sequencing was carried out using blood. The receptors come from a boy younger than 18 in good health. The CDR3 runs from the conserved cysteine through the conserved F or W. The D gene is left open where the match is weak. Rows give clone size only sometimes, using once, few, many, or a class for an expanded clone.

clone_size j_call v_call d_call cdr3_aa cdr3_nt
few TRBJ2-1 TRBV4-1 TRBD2 CASSQEVSGAYNEQFF TGCGCCAGCAGCCAAGAGGTTAGCGGGGCCTACAATGAGCAGTTCTTC
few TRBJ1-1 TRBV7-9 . CASRYPFLGARTFF TGTGCCAGCAGATACCCTTTTTTAGGGGCGCGGACCTTCTTT
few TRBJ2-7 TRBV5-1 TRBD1 CASNRAGTGFYEQYF TGCGCCAGCAACCGTGCCGGGACAGGATTCTACGAGCAGTACTTC
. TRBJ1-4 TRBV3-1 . CASSLRDGTNEKLFF TGTGCCAGCAGCCTCCGGGACGGAACTAATGAAAAACTGTTTTTT
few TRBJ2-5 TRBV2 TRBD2 CASRSLAGGETQYF TGTGCCAGCAGAAGCCTAGCGGGGGGTGAGACCCAGTACTTC
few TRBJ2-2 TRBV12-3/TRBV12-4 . CASSPRHLTGELFF TGTGCCAGCAGTCCGAGACACCTAACCGGGGAGCTGTTTTTT
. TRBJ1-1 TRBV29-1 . CSVQSNTEAFF TGCAGCGTTCAGTCGAACACTGAAGCTTTCTTT
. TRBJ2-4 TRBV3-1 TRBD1 CASSLRTGGSGNIQYF TGTGCCAGCAGTCTGAGGACAGGGGGCTCGGGAAACATTCAGTACTTC
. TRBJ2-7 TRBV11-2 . CASRTWGRGHYEQYF TGTGCCAGCAGGACGTGGGGCAGGGGTCACTACGAGCAGTACTTC
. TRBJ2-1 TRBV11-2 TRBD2 CASSLLSGGSYNEQFF TGTGCCAGCAGCTTACTGAGCGGGGGGTCCTACAATGAGCAGTTCTTC
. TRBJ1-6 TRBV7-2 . CASSSRRTDNSPLHF TGTGCCAGCAGCTCCAGGCGGACAGATAATTCACCCCTCCACTTT
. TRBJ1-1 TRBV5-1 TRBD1 CASRSRTGGSTEAFF TGCGCCAGCAGGTCAAGGACAGGGGGGAGTACCGAAGCTTTCTTT
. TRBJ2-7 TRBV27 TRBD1 CASSSDRGLSGEQYF TGTGCCAGCAGTTCCGACAGGGGTTTGTCTGGCGAGCAGTACTTC
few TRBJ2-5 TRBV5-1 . CASSTLVSETQYF TGCGCCAGCAGCACTCTAGTCTCGGAGACCCAGTACTTC
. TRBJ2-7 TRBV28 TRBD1 CASKLGTGGDEQYF TGTGCCAGCAAACTGGGGACAGGGGGCGACGAGCAGTACTTC
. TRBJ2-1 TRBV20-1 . CSASSKSYNEQFF TGCAGTGCTAGTTCCAAATCCTACAATGAGCAGTTCTTC
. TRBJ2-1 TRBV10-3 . CATRDSSSSEQFF TGTGCCACCCGGGACTCCTCATCTAGTGAGCAGTTCTTC
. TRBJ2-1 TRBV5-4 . CASSRSGAAYNEQFF TGTGCCAGCAGCCGTAGCGGCGCCGCCTACAATGAGCAGTTCTTC
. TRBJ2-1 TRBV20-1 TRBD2 CSAPLAAHNEQFF TGCAGTGCCCCCCTAGCGGCTCACAATGAGCAGTTCTTC
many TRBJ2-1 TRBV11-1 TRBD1 CASSLGTGYNEQFF TGTGCCAGCAGTCTGGGGACAGGGTACAATGAGCAGTTCTTC
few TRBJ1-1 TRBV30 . CAWRGELSTEAFF TGTGCCTGGAGGGGGGAGTTGAGCACTGAAGCTTTCTTT
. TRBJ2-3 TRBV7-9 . CASSSPRKGGSTDTQYF TGTGCCAGCAGCTCCCCGAGGAAGGGGGGCAGCACAGATACGCAGTATTTT
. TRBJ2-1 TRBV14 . CASSQPTKSFHEQFF TGTGCCAGCAGCCAACCGACGAAGAGTTTTCATGAGCAGTTCTTC
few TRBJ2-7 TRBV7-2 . CASSLRGLVGQSCEQYF TGTGCCAGCAGCTTAAGGGGTTTGGTCGGACAGTCCTGCGAGCAGTACTTC
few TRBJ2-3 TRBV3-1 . CASSQLGGLQQYF TGTGCCAGCAGCCAATTAGGTGGACTCCAGCAGTATTTT
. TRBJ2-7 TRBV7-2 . CASSLTLASYEQYF TGTGCCAGCAGCTTAACCCTAGCCTCCTACGAGCAGTACTTC
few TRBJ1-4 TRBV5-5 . CASSSLVLATNEKLFF TGTGCCAGCAGCTCCCTGGTCTTGGCGACTAATGAAAAACTGTTTTTT
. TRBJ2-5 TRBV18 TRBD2 CASLRGTSGGVQETQYF TGTGCCAGCTTACGCGGGACTAGCGGGGGGGTCCAAGAGACCCAGTACTTC
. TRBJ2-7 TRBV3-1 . CASSLTHQEDEQYF TGTGCCAGCAGCTTAACGCACCAGGAGGACGAGCAGTACTTC
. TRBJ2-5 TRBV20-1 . CKWRGRETQYF TGCAAGTGGAGGGGACGAGAGACCCAGTACTTC
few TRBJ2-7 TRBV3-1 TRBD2 CASSPLAGGGYEQYF TGTGCCAGCAGCCCCCTAGCGGGGGGGGGCTACGAGCAGTACTTC
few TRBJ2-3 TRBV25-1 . CASSRWTIVSTDTQYF TGTGCCAGCAGTCGCTGGACGATTGTTAGCACAGATACGCAGTATTTT
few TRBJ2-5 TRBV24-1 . CATSDLQTSGHLETQYF TGTGCCACCAGTGATTTGCAGACCAGCGGGCATCTCGAGACCCAGTACTTC
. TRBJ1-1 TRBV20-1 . CSARSRGGDTEAFF TGCAGTGCTAGATCACGGGGAGGGGACACTGAAGCTTTCTTT
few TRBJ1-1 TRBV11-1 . CASTLLLQGNTEAFF TGTGCCAGCACCCTCCTCCTCCAGGGGAACACTGAAGCTTTCTTT
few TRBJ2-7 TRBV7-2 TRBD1 CASSIAGTGKYEQYF TGTGCCAGCAGCATCGCCGGGACAGGCAAATACGAGCAGTACTTC
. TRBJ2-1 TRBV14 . CASSQVMSGRNEQFF TGTGCCAGCAGCCAAGTCATGTCAGGGAGAAATGAGCAGTTCTTC
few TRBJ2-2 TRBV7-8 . CASSLGQGHSTGELFF TGTGCCAGCAGCTTAGGGCAGGGGCATTCCACCGGGGAGCTGTTTTTT
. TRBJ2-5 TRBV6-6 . CASSYFRRGEGEQLF TGTGCCAGCAGTTACTTCCGCAGGGGAGAGGGTGAGCAGCTCTTC
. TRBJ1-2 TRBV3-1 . CASSQDLNRADGYTF TGTGCCAGCAGCCAAGATCTGAACAGGGCAGATGGCTACACCTTC
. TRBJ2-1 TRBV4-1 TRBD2 CASSHISGGTYSEQFF TGCGCCAGCAGCCACATTAGCGGGGGGACCTACAGTGAGCAGTTCTTC
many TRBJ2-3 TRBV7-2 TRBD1 CASSLVRGDTQYF TGTGCCAGCAGCTTAGTCAGGGGGGATACGCAGTATTTT
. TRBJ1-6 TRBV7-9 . CASSLSGSNSPLHF TGTGCCAGCAGCTTATCAGGGAGCAATTCACCCCTCCACTTT
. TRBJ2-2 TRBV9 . CASSPAGDTGELFF TGTGCCAGCAGCCCTGCCGGGGACACCGGGGAGCTGTTTTTT
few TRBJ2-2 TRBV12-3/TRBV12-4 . CAGSDISGELFF TGTGCCGGCTCTGACATCTCGGGGGAGCTGTTTTTT
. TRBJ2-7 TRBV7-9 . CASSPGGGETYEQYF TGTGCCAGCAGCCCGGGTGGAGGGGAGACCTACGAGCAGTACTTC
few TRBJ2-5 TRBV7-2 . CASSWGTNQGETQYF TGTGCCAGCTCTTGGGGCACGAACCAAGGGGAGACCCAGTACTTC
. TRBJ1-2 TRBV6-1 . CASSVTADYGYTF TGTGCCAGCAGTGTGACGGCCGACTATGGCTACACCTTC
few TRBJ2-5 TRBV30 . CAWSVAGQKTQYF TGTGCCTGGAGTGTAGCTGGGCAGAAGACCCAGTACTTC
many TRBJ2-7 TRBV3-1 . CASSQDSGGEQYF TGTGCCAGCAGCCAAGATTCCGGGGGAGAGCAGTACTTC
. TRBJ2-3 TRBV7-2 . CASRLGLTDTQYF TGTGCCAGCAGGTTGGGACTCACAGATACGCAGTATTTT
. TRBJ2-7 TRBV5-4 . CASSFSTSYEQYF TGTGCCAGCAGCTTCTCCACCTCCTACGAGCAGTACTTC
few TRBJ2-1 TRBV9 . CASSVGLRGVHNEQFF TGTGCCAGCAGCGTAGGGCTCCGCGGGGTCCACAATGAGCAGTTCTTC